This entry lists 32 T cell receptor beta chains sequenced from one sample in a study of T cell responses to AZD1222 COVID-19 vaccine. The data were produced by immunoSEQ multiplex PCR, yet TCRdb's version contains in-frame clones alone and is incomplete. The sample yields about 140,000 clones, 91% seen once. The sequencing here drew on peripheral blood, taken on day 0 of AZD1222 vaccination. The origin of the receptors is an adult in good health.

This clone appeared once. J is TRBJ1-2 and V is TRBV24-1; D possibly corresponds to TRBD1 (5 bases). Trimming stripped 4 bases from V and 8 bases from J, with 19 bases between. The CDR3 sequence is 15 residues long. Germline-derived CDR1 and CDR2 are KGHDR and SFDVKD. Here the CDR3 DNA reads TGTGCCACCAGTGACCCCGGTAAAGGGACGTCCGGCTACACCTTC. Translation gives CATSDPGKGTSGYTF.

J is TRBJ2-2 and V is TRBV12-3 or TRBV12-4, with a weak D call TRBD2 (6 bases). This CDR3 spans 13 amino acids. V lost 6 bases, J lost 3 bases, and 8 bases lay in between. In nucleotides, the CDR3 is TGTGCCAGCAGGGGGACTGACACCGGGGAGCTGTTTTTT. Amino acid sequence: CASRGTDTGELFF.

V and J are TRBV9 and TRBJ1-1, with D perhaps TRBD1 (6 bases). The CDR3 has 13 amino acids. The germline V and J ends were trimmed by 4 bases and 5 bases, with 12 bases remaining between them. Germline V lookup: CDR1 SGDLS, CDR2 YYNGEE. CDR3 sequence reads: CASSPSGVTEAFF. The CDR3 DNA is TGTGCCAGCAGCCCCTCAGGGGTTACTGAAGCTTTCTTT.

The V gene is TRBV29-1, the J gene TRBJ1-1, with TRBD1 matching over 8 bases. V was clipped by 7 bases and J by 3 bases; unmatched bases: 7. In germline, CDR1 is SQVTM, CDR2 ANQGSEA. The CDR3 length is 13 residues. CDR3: CSAVGDRYTEAFF. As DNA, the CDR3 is TGCAGCGCGGTAGGGGACAGGTACACTGAAGCTTTCTTT.

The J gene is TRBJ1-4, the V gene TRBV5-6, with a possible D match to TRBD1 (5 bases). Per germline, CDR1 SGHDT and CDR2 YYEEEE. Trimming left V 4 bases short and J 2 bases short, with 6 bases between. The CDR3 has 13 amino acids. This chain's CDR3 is CASSAGTNEKLFF. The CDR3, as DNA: TGTGCCAGCAGCGCAGGGACTAATGAAAAACTGTTTTTT.

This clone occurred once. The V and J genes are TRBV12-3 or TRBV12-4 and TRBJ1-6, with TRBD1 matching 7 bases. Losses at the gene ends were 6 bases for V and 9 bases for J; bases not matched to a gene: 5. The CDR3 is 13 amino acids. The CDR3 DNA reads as TGTGCCAGCAGGGCCCCAGGGGGTTCACCCCTCCACTTT. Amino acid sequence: CASRAPGGSPLHF.

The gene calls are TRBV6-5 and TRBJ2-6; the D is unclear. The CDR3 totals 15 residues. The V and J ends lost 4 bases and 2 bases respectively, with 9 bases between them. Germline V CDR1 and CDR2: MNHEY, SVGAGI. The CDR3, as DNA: TGTGCCAGCAGTTTATCCCTCGCTGGGGCCAACGTCCTGACTTTC. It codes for CASSLSLAGANVLTF.

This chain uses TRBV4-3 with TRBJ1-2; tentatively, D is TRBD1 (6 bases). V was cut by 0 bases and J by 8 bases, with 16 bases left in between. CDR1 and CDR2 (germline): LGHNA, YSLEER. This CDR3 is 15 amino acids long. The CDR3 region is CASSQDRGPSSGYTF. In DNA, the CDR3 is TGCGCCAGCAGCCAAGACAGGGGCCCTTCGTCCGGCTACACCTTC.

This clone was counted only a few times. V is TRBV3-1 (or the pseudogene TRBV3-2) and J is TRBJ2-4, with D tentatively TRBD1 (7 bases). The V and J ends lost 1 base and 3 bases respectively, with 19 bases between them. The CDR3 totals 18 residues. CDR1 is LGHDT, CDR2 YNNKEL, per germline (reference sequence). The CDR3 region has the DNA TGTGCCAGCAGCCAAGTTGTCAGGGGGGTTTTTAGCAAAAACATTCAGTACTTC. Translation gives CASSQVVRGVFSKNIQYF.

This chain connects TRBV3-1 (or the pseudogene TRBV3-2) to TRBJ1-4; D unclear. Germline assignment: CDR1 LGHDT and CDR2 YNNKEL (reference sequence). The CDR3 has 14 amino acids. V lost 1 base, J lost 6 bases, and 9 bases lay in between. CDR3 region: CASSQGVSDEKLFF. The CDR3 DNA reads TGTGCCAGCAGCCAAGGAGTATCGGATGAAAAACTGTTTTTT.

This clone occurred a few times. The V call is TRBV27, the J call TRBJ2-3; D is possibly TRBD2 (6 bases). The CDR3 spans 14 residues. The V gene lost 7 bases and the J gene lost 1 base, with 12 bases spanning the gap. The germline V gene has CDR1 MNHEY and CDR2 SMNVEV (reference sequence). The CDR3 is CASTRRGGTDTQYF. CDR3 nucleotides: TGTGCCAGCACAAGACGCGGGGGCACAGATACGCAGTATTTT.

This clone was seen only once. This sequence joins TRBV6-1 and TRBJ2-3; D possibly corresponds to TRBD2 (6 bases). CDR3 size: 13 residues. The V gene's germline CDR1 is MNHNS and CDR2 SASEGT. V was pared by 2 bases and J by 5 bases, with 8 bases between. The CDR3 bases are TGTGCCAGCAGTGAATGGAGGGTAGATACGCAGTATTTT. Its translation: CASSEWRVDTQYF.

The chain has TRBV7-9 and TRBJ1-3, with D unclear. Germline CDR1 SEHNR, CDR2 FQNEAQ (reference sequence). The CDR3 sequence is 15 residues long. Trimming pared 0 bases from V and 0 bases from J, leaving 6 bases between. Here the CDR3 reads CASSLAEISGNTIYF. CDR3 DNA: TGTGCCAGCAGCTTAGCTGAGATCTCTGGAAACACCATATATTTT.

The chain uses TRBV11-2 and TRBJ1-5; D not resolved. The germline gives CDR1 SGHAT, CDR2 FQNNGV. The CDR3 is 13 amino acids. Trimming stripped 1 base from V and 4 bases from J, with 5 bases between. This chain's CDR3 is CASSLVENQPQHF. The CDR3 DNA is TGTGCCAGCAGCTTAGTAGAGAATCAGCCCCAGCATTTT.

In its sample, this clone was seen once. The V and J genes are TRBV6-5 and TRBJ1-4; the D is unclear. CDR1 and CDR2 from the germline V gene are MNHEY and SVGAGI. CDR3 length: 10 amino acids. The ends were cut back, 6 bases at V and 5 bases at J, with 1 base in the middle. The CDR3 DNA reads TGTGCCAGCAGGAATGAAAAACTGTTTTTT. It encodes CASRNEKLFF.

The DNA of the CDR3 is TGTGCCAGTAGCCAACTACCGGGACAGGGCCTCTCTGGGGCCAACGTCCTGACTTTC. This gives the protein CASSQLPGQGLSGANVLTF. This chain joins TRBV19 and TRBJ2-6, with TRBD1 identical over 9 bases. Germline values: CDR1 LNHDA, CDR2 SQIVND (reference sequence). The ends lost 6 bases at V and 0 bases at J; junction bases unmatched: 12. CDR3 length: 19 amino acids.

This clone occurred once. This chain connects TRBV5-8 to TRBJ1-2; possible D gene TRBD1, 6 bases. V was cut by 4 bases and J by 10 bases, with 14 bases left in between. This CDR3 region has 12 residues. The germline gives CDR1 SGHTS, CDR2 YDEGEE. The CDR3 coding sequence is TGTGCCAGCAGCCGGGGGGCAATTGACTACACCTTC. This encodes CASSRGAIDYTF.

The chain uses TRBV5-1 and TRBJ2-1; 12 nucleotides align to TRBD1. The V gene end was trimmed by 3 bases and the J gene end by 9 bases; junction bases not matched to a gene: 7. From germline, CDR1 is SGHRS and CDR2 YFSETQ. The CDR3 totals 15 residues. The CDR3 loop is CASSWMGQGAPEQFF. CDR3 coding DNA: TGCGCCAGCAGCTGGATGGGACAGGGGGCGCCTGAGCAGTTCTTC.

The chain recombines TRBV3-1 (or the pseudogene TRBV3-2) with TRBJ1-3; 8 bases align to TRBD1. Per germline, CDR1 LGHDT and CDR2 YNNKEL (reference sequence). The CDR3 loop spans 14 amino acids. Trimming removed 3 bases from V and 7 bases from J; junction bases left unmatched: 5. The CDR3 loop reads CASSHRTGSNTIYF. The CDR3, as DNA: TGTGCCAGCAGCCACAGGACAGGGAGTAACACCATATATTTT.

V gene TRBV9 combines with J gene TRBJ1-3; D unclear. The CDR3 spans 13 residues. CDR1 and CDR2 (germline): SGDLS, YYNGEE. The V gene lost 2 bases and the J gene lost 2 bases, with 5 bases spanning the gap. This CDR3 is CASSVRPGNTIYF. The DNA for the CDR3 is TGTGCCAGCAGCGTGCGCCCTGGAAACACCATATATTTT.

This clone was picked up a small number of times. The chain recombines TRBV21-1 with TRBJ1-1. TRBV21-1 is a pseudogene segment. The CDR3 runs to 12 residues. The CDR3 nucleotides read TGTGCCAGCAGCAAAGGCGGCACTGAAGCTTTCTTT. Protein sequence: CASSKGGTEAFF.

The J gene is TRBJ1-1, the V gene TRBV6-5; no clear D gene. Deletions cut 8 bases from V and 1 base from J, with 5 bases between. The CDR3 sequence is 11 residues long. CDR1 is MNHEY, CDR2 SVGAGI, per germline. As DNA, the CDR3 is TGTGCCAGCTTAGGGAACACTGAAGCTTTCTTT. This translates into CASLGNTEAFF.

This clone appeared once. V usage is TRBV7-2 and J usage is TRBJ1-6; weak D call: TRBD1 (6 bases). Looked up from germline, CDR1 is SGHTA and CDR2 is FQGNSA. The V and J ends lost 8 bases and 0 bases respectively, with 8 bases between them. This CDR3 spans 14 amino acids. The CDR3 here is CASSQGSYNSPLHF. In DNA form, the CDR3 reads TGTGCCAGCTCACAGGGCTCCTATAATTCACCCCTCCACTTT.

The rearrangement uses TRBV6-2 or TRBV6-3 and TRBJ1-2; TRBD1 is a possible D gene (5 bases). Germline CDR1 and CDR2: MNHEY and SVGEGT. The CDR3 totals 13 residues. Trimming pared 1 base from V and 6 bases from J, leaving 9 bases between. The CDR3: CASSYYTGDGYTF. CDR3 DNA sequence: TGTGCCAGCAGTTACTACACAGGCGATGGCTACACCTTC.

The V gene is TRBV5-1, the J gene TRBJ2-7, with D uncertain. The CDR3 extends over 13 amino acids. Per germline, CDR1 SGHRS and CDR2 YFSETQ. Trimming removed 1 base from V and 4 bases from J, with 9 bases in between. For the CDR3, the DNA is TGCGCCAGCAGCTTGCCGGGTGGGTACGAGCAGTACTTC. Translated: CASSLPGGYEQYF.

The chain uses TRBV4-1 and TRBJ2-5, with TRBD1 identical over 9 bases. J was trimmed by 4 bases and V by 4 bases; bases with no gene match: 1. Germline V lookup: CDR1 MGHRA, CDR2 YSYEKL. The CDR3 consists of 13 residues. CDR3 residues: CASSLTGGETQYF. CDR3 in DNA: TGCGCCAGCAGCCTGACAGGGGGAGAGACCCAGTACTTC.

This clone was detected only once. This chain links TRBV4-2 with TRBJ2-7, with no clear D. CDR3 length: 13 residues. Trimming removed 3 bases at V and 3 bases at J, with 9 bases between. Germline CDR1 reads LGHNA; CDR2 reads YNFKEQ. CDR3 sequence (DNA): TGTGCCAGCAGCCACGGAGCCCTCTACGAGCAGTACTTC. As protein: CASSHGALYEQYF.

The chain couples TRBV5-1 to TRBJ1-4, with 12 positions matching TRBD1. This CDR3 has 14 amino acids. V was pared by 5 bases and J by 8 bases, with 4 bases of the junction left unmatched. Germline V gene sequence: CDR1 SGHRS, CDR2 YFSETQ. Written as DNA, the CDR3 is TGCGCCAGCAGTCCCGGGACAGGGGGCGAAAAACTGTTTTTT. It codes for CASSPGTGGEKLFF.

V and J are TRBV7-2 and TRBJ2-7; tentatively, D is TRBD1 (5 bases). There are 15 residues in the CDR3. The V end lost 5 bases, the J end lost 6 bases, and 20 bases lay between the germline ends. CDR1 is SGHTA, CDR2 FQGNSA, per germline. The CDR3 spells CASSTPPAGLIEQYF. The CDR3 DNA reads TGTGCCAGCAGCACTCCCCCGGCAGGGCTAATCGAGCAGTACTTC.

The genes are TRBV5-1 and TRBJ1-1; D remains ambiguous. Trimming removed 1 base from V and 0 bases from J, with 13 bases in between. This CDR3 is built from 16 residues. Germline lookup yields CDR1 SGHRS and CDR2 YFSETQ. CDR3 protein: CASSLSHEHMNTEAFF. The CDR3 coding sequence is TGCGCCAGCAGCTTGTCTCATGAACACATGAACACTGAAGCTTTCTTT.

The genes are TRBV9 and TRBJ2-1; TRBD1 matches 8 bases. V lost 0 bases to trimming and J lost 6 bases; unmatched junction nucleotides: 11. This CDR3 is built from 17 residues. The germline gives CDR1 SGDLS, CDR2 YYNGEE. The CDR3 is CASSVEGQGATLNEQFF. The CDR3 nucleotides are TGTGCCAGCAGCGTAGAAGGGCAGGGGGCGACCCTCAATGAGCAGTTCTTC.

DNA of the CDR3: TGTGCCAGCAGCGGCCGATCTGGCCGGCCGACCAACACTGAAGCTTTCTTT. Protein product: CASSGRSGRPTNTEAFF. V usage is TRBV4-2 and J usage is TRBJ1-1; D not certain. CDR1 and CDR2 (germline): LGHNA, YNFKEQ. CDR3 length: 17 amino acids. Trimming took 5 bases from V and 2 from J, leaving 21 bases between them.